A single sample is the source of the 16 T cell receptor beta chains below, sequenced in a study of tumor-infiltrating lymphocytes in primary liver carcinoma. cDNA specific to TCR beta was made from 500 ng of total RNA, with a constant-region primer employed for priming. Researchers made the TCR beta libraries by running three nested multiplex PCR rounds with slightly modified ARM-PCR. TRBV1-TRBV30 forward primers paired with a C-beta reverse primer were used in the first two PCR rounds, which ran approximately 10 cycles each. TCRdb reprocessed the multiplex PCR reads with MiXCR, giving one entry per CDR3 protein. Here the sample spans 75,000 to 80,000 distinct CDR3 sequences, 65% to 75% being singletons. The tissue used was unsorted bulk material of about 19-33 mg. RNA and DNA were co-extracted from it with the AllPrep DNA/RNA mini kit. Input material: tumor-adjacent normal liver tissue. All receptors derive from a man in his forties with primary liver carcinoma and hepatitis B virus infection.

Turning to this clonotype: Relative to the germline gene, one junction end is altered; a read error may explain this. The V gene is TRBV11-2, the J gene TRBJ2-7; D not certain. Germline V gene lookup returns CDR1 SGHAT and CDR2 FQNNGV. The length of the CDR3 is 13 residues. This CDR3 is CVSSFGSTYEQYF. CDR3 bases: TGTGTCAGCAGCTTTGGCAGCACTTACGAGCAGTACTTC.

A single count supports this clonotype. No conserved phenylalanine or tryptophan ends this CDR3, so it is likely a read error. V and J are TRBV5-4 and TRBJ1-6, with D possibly TRBD1 on 6 matching bases. Germline CDR1 SGHNT, CDR2 YYREEE (reference sequence). This CDR3 is 13 amino acids long. V gave up 4 bases and J gave up 14 bases, with 16 bases separating them. CDR3 sequence: CASSIGPEGALHL. In DNA, the CDR3 is TGTGCCAGCAGCATAGGCCCGGAGGGGGCCCTCCACCTT.

Worth noting for this clonotype: In this CDR3 the conserved last residue, phenylalanine or tryptophan, is missing, so a read error is likely. The chain is built from TRBV4-1 and TRBJ1-2; D gene unclear. The V end was cut by 0 bases, the J end by 4 bases, with 27 bases between. The CDR3 consists of 20 residues. Germline lookup yields CDR1 MGHRA and CDR2 YSYEKL. CDR3 DNA: TGCGCCAGCAGCCAAGAGGGGTACCCCCCCGCTGCCCAACCTACCTATGGCTACACCTCC. Translation gives CASSQEGYPPAAQPTYGYTS.

As concerns this clonotype: A much larger clone lies one base from this, so it may be a read error. This chain uses TRBV28 with TRBJ2-7, with unresolved D. The CDR3 spans 16 residues. Trimming pared 2 bases from V and 1 base from J, leaving 15 bases between. Germline V lookup: CDR1 MDHEN, CDR2 SYDVKM. CDR3 bases: TGTGCCAGCAGTTTACACGACCAGTCCTATTCCTACGAGCAGTACTTC. Its translation: CASSLHDQSYSYEQYF.

The V gene is TRBV29-1, the J gene TRBJ2-1, with D possibly being TRBD1 or TRBD2 (7 bases each). The CDR3 extends over 12 amino acids. Germline V CDR1 and CDR2: SQVTM, ANQGSEA. The DNA of the CDR3 is TGCAGTGTCCGCCCAGGGGGGGATGAGCAGTTCTTC. Translated: CSVRPGGDEQFF.

The chain has TRBV30 and TRBJ2-1; weak D call: TRBD2 (5 bases). Trimming cost V 8 bases and J 8 bases, with 13 bases left between them. The V gene's germline CDR1 is GTSNPN and CDR2 SVGIG (reference sequence). The CDR3 consists of 11 residues. The chain's CDR3 is CARGIADEQFF. The CDR3 DNA reads TGTGCCCGGGGTATCGCCGATGAGCAGTTCTTC.

This clonotype was found many times. This sequence joins TRBV4-1 and TRBJ2-1, with D possibly being TRBD2 (6 bases). The germline V and J ends were trimmed by 7 bases and 10 bases, with 20 bases remaining between them. The germline V gene encodes CDR1 MGHRA and CDR2 YSYEKL. The CDR3 has 14 residues. The CDR3 region is CASTLLSSGREQFF. The CDR3 DNA sequence: TGCGCCAGCACACTGCTGTCGAGCGGGCGGGAGCAGTTCTTC.

As concerns this clonotype: Since a much larger clone is just one base distant, this may be a read error. The genes are TRBV6-1 and TRBJ1-5; 10 bases fit TRBD1. The germline CDR1 and CDR2 sequences are MNHNS and SASEGT. The CDR3 is 15 residues long. CDR3 protein: CASSDPGQGNQPQLF. CDR3 DNA sequence: TGTGCCAGCAGTGATCCGGGACAGGGGAATCAGCCCCAGCTTTTT.

The V gene is TRBV7-9, the J gene TRBJ2-7; D is perhaps TRBD1 or TRBD2 (5 bases each). Germline loops: CDR1 SEHNR, CDR2 FQNEAQ (reference sequence). V was pared by 0 bases and J by 5 bases, with 11 bases between. The CDR3 has 14 residues. CDR3 in DNA: TGTGCCAGCAGCTTAGCGAGGGGAAGAGACGAGCAGTACTTC. This translates into CASSLARGRDEQYF.

The chain has TRBV6-1 and TRBJ1-5; no clear D gene. V lost 2 bases, J lost 1 base, and 9 bases lay in between. The CDR3 has 15 amino acids. Germline loops: CDR1 MNHNS, CDR2 SASEGT. DNA for the CDR3: TGTGCCAGCAGTGAAATCCCATACAGCAATCAGCCCCAGCATTTT. Translation gives CASSEIPYSNQPQHF.

This chain connects TRBV20-1 to TRBJ2-5; a possible D gene is TRBD2 (6 bases). Germline V gives CDR1 DFQATT, CDR2 SNEGSKA (reference sequence). The CDR3 consists of 13 residues. The CDR3 is CRVPAGGEETQYF. Written as DNA, the CDR3 is TGCAGAGTCCCAGCAGGAGGGGAAGAGACCCAGTACTTC.

A word on this clonotype: In this CDR3 the conserved last residue, phenylalanine or tryptophan, is missing, so a read error is likely. J is TRBJ2-7 and V is TRBV11-2, with 7 positions matching TRBD2. There are 13 residues in the CDR3. Unmatched junction bases numbered 8, after V lost 10 bases and J lost 2 bases. Germline CDR1 is SGHAT and CDR2 is FQNNGV. The CDR3 bases are TGTGCCAACAACTTAGCGGGCACCTACGAGCAGTACTAC. Translated: CANNLAGTYEQYY.

The chain joins TRBV4-1 to TRBJ2-3, with no clear D. CDR1 and CDR2 (germline): MGHRA, YSYEKL. There are 18 residues in the CDR3. The V end lost 0 bases, the J end lost 0 bases, and 16 bases lay between the germline ends. The CDR3 DNA reads TGCGCCAGCAGCCAAGATAGGGCCAGGCGCTCCAGCACAGATACGCAGTATTTT. Its protein is CASSQDRARRSSTDTQYF.

A word on this clonotype: The CDR3 does not end in the conserved phenylalanine or tryptophan, so this is likely a read error. The gene calls are TRBV6-5 and TRBJ2-7; D might be TRBD2 (6 bases). Germline V gene sequence: CDR1 MNHEY, CDR2 SVGAGI. CDR3 length: 13 amino acids. V lost 7 bases to trimming and J lost 2 bases, with 12 bases between them. CDR3: CASTHRGTYEQYL. CDR3 DNA: TGTGCCAGCACTCACCGGGGGACCTACGAGCAGTACCTC.

The chain employs TRBV5-4 and TRBJ1-1; a weak D match, TRBD1 (5 bases). V was clipped by 6 bases and J by 7 bases, with 22 bases between them. CDR3 length: 15 amino acids. Germline values: CDR1 SGHNT, CDR2 YYREEE (reference sequence). The CDR3 reads CASIDSTVQGFEAFF. For the CDR3, the DNA is TGTGCCAGCATCGACTCCACTGTCCAGGGATTTGAAGCTTTCTTT.

In regard to this clonotype: At one of its ends the junction is not consistent with the germline gene, which may arise from a read error. V usage is TRBV11-2 and J usage is TRBJ2-3; D might be TRBD2 (5 bases). The germline gives CDR1 SGHAT, CDR2 FQNNGV. This CDR3 is built from 15 residues. CDR3 coding DNA: TGTGCTAGCAGCACCGGGATTAGTGGCACAGATACGCAGTATTTT. Translated, it gives CASSTGISGTDTQYF.